This is a list of T cell receptor beta chains from one sample in a study of molecular identifiers for immune sequencing clone quantification. TCRdb recomputed calls from the PCR reads with MiXCR, one row per CDR3 protein. The table shows under 600,000 distinct CDR3 sequences, with around a fifth occurring only once. Sequencing input: naive CD8+ T cells from blood, with Jurkat cell RNA spiked in. All receptors come from a human donor in good health. Some libraries in this study had Jurkat cell RNA spiked in. Both conserved end residues are part of each CDR3. The D gene is left open where the match is weak. The listing skips clone size in some rows; elsewhere it reads once, few, many or a size class.

TRBJ2-3,TRBD2,few,TRBV5-6,CASSLSGRTTDTQYF,TGTGCCAGCAGCTTGAGCGGGAGGACCACAGATACGCAGTATTTT
TRBJ2-7,.,.,TRBV6-2/TRBV6-3,CASSESAQGPYEQYF,TGTGCCAGCAGTGAGTCCGCACAGGGCCCCTACGAGCAGTACTTC
TRBJ2-1,.,.,TRBV7-9,CASSLSGDNEQFF,TGTGCCAGCAGCTTATCGGGGGATAATGAGCAGTTCTTC
TRBJ2-1,TRBD2,many,TRBV6-5,CASSFTSGVTAYNEQFF,TGTGCCAGCAGTTTTACTAGCGGGGTAACTGCCTACAATGAGCAGTTCTTC
TRBJ2-7,TRBD1,many,TRBV29-1,CSVGTGESYEQYF,TGCAGCGTTGGGACAGGGGAAAGCTACGAGCAGTACTTC
TRBJ2-4,.,few,TRBV20-1,CSARRGAKNIQYF,TGCAGTGCTAGAAGGGGTGCCAAAAACATTCAGTACTTC
TRBJ2-1,.,.,TRBV5-4,CASSLWGGALNGQFF,TGTGCCAGCAGCTTGTGGGGGGGGGCCCTCAATGGGCAGTTCTTC
TRBJ2-7,TRBD2,.,TRBV6-2/TRBV6-3,CASSFPMGLAGTDEQYF,TGTGCCAGCAGTTTCCCGATGGGGCTAGCGGGAACTGACGAGCAGTACTTC
TRBJ1-6,.,.,TRBV7-9,CASSARTANNSPLHF,TGTGCCAGCAGCGCCAGGACAGCCAATAATTCACCCCTCCACTTT
TRBJ2-3,TRBD1,.,TRBV27,CASSFSPPGGIENTQYF,TGTGCCAGCAGTTTTAGTCCGCCAGGGGGTATTGAAAATACGCAGTATTTT
TRBJ2-7,TRBD1,few,TRBV7-9,CASSLALGQGSHEQYF,TGTGCCAGCAGCTTAGCGCTCGGACAGGGGTCCCACGAGCAGTACTTC
TRBJ2-5,.,many,TRBV11-2,CASSLANSETQYF,TGTGCCAGCAGCTTAGCCAACTCTGAGACCCAGTACTTC
TRBJ2-3,TRBD2,few,TRBV20-1,CSTNGASGTSTDTQYF,TGCAGTACCAACGGGGCTAGCGGGACTAGCACAGATACGCAGTATTTT
TRBJ1-3,.,.,TRBV3-1,CASSQPRGVLVPPGNTIYF,TGTGCCAGCAGCCAGCCTCGGGGGGTTTTAGTCCCTCCTGGAAACACCATATATTTT
TRBJ2-1,.,many,TRBV4-3,CASSQGGEQFF,TGTGCCAGCAGTCAGGGCGGTGAGCAGTTCTTC
TRBJ2-7,TRBD2,many,TRBV28,CASSQPSSGHAVYEQYF,TGTGCCAGCAGCCAACCTTCTAGCGGGCACGCTGTTTACGAGCAGTACTTC
TRBJ2-1,.,few,TRBV20-1,CSAEARGQEKGDEQFF,TGCAGTGCAGAAGCCCGCGGGCAGGAGAAGGGGGATGAGCAGTTCTTC
TRBJ2-7,.,many,TRBV14,CASSQTGGYYEQYF,TGTGCCAGCAGCCAAACAGGAGGGTACTACGAGCAGTACTTC
TRBJ2-7,.,.,TRBV29-1,CSVADNNDLYEQYF,TGCAGCGTTGCGGACAATAACGACCTCTACGAGCAGTACTTC
TRBJ2-4,TRBD1,.,TRBV19,CASMTGGVSKNIQYF,TGTGCCAGCATGACAGGGGGGGTGTCCAAAAACATTCAGTACTTC
TRBJ1-2,TRBD1,.,TRBV16,CASSQFQGASGYTF,TGTGCCAGCAGCCAATTCCAGGGGGCGAGTGGCTACACCTTC
TRBJ2-7,TRBD1,.,TRBV19,CASSRGVGQGVYEQYF,TGTGCCAGTAGTAGGGGGGTCGGACAGGGTGTCTACGAGCAGTACTTC
TRBJ1-5,TRBD1,few,TRBV6-2/TRBV6-3,CASRHRGSNQPQHF,TGTGCCAGCAGGCACAGGGGAAGCAATCAGCCCCAGCATTTT
TRBJ2-5,.,.,TRBV20-1,CSASLLVETQYF,TGCAGTGCTAGTTTACTAGTCGAGACCCAGTACTTC
TRBJ2-1,TRBD2,few,TRBV20-1,CSALLANQHNEQFF,TGCAGTGCTCTACTAGCGAACCAGCACAATGAGCAGTTCTTC
TRBJ2-3,.,few,TRBV24-1,CATSDGQPLSTDTQYF,TGTGCCACCAGTGATGGACAGCCCCTTAGCACAGATACGCAGTATTTT
TRBJ2-5,TRBD1,many,TRBV28,CASSTHVKTGSATQYF,TGTGCCAGCAGTACCCACGTAAAGACAGGGTCCGCGACCCAGTACTTC
TRBJ1-2,.,many,TRBV25-1,CASSVSGSGYTF,TGTGCCAGCAGTGTTTCAGGGTCTGGCTACACCTTC
TRBJ2-5,TRBD2,few,TRBV27,CASSPPGLAGGRETQYF,TGTGCCAGCAGTCCACCGGGACTAGCGGGAGGACGAGAGACCCAGTACTTC
TRBJ2-1,TRBD2,.,TRBV14,CASSQDLVKAGGYYNEQFF,TGTGCCAGCAGCCAAGATCTGGTTAAGGCGGGGGGATACTACAATGAGCAGTTCTTC
TRBJ2-7,.,.,TRBV4-3,CASSQVVLGATSTYEQYF,TGCGCCAGCAGCCAAGTTGTTTTGGGGGCGACTTCAACCTACGAGCAGTACTTC
TRBJ1-4,TRBD1,few,TRBV19,CASWDSATNEKLFF,TGTGCCAGTTGGGACAGTGCAACTAATGAAAAACTGTTTTTT
TRBJ2-6,.,few,TRBV7-2,CASSLVPTF,TGTGCCAGCAGCCTTGTCCCGACTTTC
TRBJ1-4,.,many,TRBV7-9,CASSSTTSGAGGSKLFF,TGTGCCAGCAGCTCCACCACATCCGGGGCGGGAGGCTCAAAACTGTTTTTT
TRBJ1-4,.,.,TRBV6-2/TRBV6-3,CASRRARDGEDKLFF,TGTGCCAGCAGGAGAGCCCGGGACGGAGAGGACAAACTGTTTTTT
TRBJ1-2,.,.,TRBV30,CAWRDGGFNGYTF,TGTGCCTGGAGAGACGGGGGGTTTAATGGCTACACCTTC
TRBJ2-5,.,few,TRBV20-1,CSASPREQETQYF,TGCAGTGCTAGTCCCAGGGAACAAGAGACCCAGTACTTC
TRBJ2-3,TRBD2,many,TRBV12-3/TRBV12-4,CASRRLAETTDTQYF,TGTGCCAGCAGAAGACTAGCGGAGACCACAGATACGCAGTATTTT
TRBJ1-3,.,many,TRBV5-6,CASSLVTGGNTIYF,TGTGCCAGCAGCTTGGTAACCGGTGGAAACACCATATATTTT
TRBJ2-3,TRBD2,many,TRBV6-1,CASSEEAGGFTDTQYF,TGTGCCAGCAGTGAAGAGGCGGGGGGCTTCACAGATACGCAGTATTTT
TRBJ1-5,TRBD1,many,TRBV4-2,CASPRYADRVNMVDQPQHF,TGTGCCAGCCCCCGTTACGCGGACAGGGTGAATATGGTTGATCAGCCCCAGCATTTT
TRBJ2-7,TRBD1,many,TRBV20-1,CSADRTGSYEQYF,TGCAGTGCTGATCGGACAGGCTCCTACGAGCAGTACTTC
TRBJ2-5,.,many,TRBV7-9,CASSLGGAQETQYF,TGTGCCAGCAGCTTGGGCGGAGCCCAAGAGACCCAGTACTTC
TRBJ2-3,.,.,TRBV7-7,CASNSLTGTLSTDTQYF,TGTGCTAGCAACTCGTTAACCGGGACCCTTAGCACAGATACGCAGTATTTT
TRBJ2-5,TRBD1,.,TRBV12-3/TRBV12-4,CASKTLDREETQYF,TGTGCCAGCAAAACTCTGGACAGGGAAGAGACCCAGTACTTC
TRBJ1-6,TRBD1,few,TRBV3-1,CASSQTGVNSPLHF,TGTGCCAGCAGCCAAACAGGGGTTAATTCACCCCTCCACTTT
TRBJ1-1,.,few,TRBV5-6,CASSFGELPMNTEAFF,TGTGCCAGCAGCTTTGGGGAACTACCTATGAACACTGAAGCTTTCTTT
TRBJ2-7,TRBD1,.,TRBV20-1,CSAIDRGIDEQYF,TGCAGTGCAATTGACAGGGGGATCGACGAGCAGTACTTC
TRBJ2-7,.,.,TRBV4-3,CASSLNTQGGGIYEQYF,TGCGCCAGCAGCCTAAATACACAGGGAGGTGGTATCTACGAGCAGTACTTC
TRBJ2-1,.,few,TRBV6-2/TRBV6-3,CASTTERPYNEQFF,TGTGCCAGCACAACGGAGAGGCCCTACAATGAGCAGTTCTTC
TRBJ1-1,.,.,TRBV19,CASSISWDTEAFF,TGTGCCAGTAGTATATCCTGGGACACTGAAGCTTTCTTT
TRBJ1-6,.,few,TRBV9,CASSGRYNSPLHF,TGTGCCAGCAGCGGTCGCTACAATTCACCCCTCCACTTT